A single sample is the source of the 8 T cell receptor beta chains below, sequenced in a study of blood T cell repertoires in COVID-19 (dated by TCRdb to about 2020). The library relied on the immunoSEQ multiplex PCR assay. TCRdb limited this immuneACCESS table to in-frame rearrangements with V and J called. A share of clones is missing; checked studies link under half to unresolved V genes, and the rest is unexplained. The sample includes approximately 280,000 clones, with roughly 90% observed a single time. The ten largest clonotypes hold 1.9% of the sample. The sample was PBMCs or T cells enriched from blood (not recorded which). The origin of the receptors is a woman aged 60-75 years who had recovered from COVID-19.

This rearrangement joins TRBV5-6 to TRBJ2-7, with 9 bases matching TRBD1. CDR1 and CDR2 (germline): SGHDT, YYEEEE. CDR3 length: 16 amino acids. The ends lost 1 base at V and 3 bases at J; junction bases unmatched: 8. As DNA, the CDR3 is TGTGCCAGCAGCTTGATCGGGACAGGGAAGAGCTACGAGCAGTACTTC. Amino acids: CASSLIGTGKSYEQYF.

J is TRBJ2-5 and V is TRBV5-1; 7 bases line up with TRBD1. V dropped 5 bases and J dropped 5; count of bases not matched to a gene: 9. Germline V gives CDR1 SGHRS, CDR2 YFSETQ. The CDR3 spans 14 residues. As DNA, the CDR3 is TGCGCCAGCAGTTACGACAGGGTTCAGGAGACCCAGTACTTC. Translated: CASSYDRVQETQYF.

V and J are TRBV11-2 and TRBJ1-3; D unresolved. Germline V lookup: CDR1 SGHAT, CDR2 FQNNGV. This CDR3 is built from 15 residues. Deletions cut 2 bases from V and 9 bases from J, with 17 bases between. CDR3 bases: TGTGCCAGCAGCTTATTAGGTCAGGACTTGACCACCATATATTTT. It encodes CASSLLGQDLTTIYF.

The rearrangement uses TRBV5-5 and TRBJ1-4; 8 bases map to TRBD1. V gave up 1 base and J gave up 8 bases; unmatched junction bases: 10. The CDR3 is 16 residues long. CDR1 is SGHKS, CDR2 YYEKEE, per germline (reference sequence). The CDR3 protein is CASSLSPGRGQEKLFF. The CDR3 DNA follows: TGTGCCAGCAGCTTGTCCCCGGGCAGGGGGCAAGAAAAACTGTTTTTT.

The chain carries TRBV5-4 and TRBJ1-2; no clear D gene. Germline loops: CDR1 SGHNT, CDR2 YYREEE (reference sequence). Trimming took off 3 bases at V and 2 bases at J, with 14 bases between the two ends. This CDR3 contains 15 residues. This CDR3 is CASSSKENLNYGYTF. The DNA for the CDR3 is TGTGCCAGCAGCTCCAAGGAGAACTTAAACTATGGCTACACCTTC.

The chain joins TRBV9 to TRBJ2-7; no reliable D call. Looked up from germline, CDR1 is SGDLS and CDR2 is YYNGEE. The CDR3 totals 14 residues. The V and J ends lost 0 bases and 4 bases respectively, with 11 bases between them. CDR3: CASSVGPGGYEQYF. CDR3 DNA: TGTGCCAGCAGCGTAGGTCCGGGTGGGTACGAGCAGTACTTC.

The chain carries TRBV18 and TRBJ2-6, with D unresolved. CDR1 and CDR2 (germline): KGHSH, LQKENI. The CDR3 loop spans 16 amino acids. Between the trimmed V and J ends, which lost 0 bases and 0 bases, there was a span of 6 bases. CDR3 nucleotides: TGTGCCAGCTCACCACCGGCAAGCTCTGGGGCCAACGTCCTGACTTTC. Residues: CASSPPASSGANVLTF.

The CDR3, as DNA: TGTGCCAGCAGCGGCTCAGGGTCCAATGAGCAGTTCTTC. Translated: CASSGSGSNEQFF. V and J are TRBV5-4 and TRBJ2-1; tentatively, D is TRBD1 (5 bases). CDR1 is SGHNT and CDR2 is YYREEE in the germline V gene (reference sequence). This CDR3 is built from 13 residues. The V end lost 4 bases, the J end lost 6 bases, and 11 bases lay between the germline ends.